The present entry profiles one T cell receptor (beta chain) with its context. The target antigen is unknown. The data were obtained in a study of T cell responses to AZD1222 COVID-19 vaccine. The CDR3 covers 15 residues. Germline assignment: CDR1 SGHAT and CDR2 FQNNGV. The ends were cut back, 4 bases at V and 9 bases at J, with 16 bases in the middle. Broader study findings: Spike-specific TCRs gained breadth and depth after people received two AZD1222 doses. The donor cohort was predominantly white British with a female majority, and clonal diversity may have been underestimated.

The protocol was immunoSEQ multiplex PCR, while the TCRdb copy is restricted to in-frame clones and leaves out a portion. In the table there are around 99,000 clones, roughly 88% of which are singletons. The chain employs TRBV11-2 and TRBJ1-6; TRBD1 might be the D (6 bases). Sequencing used peripheral blood, obtained on day 0 of MenACWY control vaccination. The clonotype comes from an adult in good health. CDR3 in amino acids: CASSSHRVRSSPLHF. Written as DNA, the CDR3 is TGTGCCAGCAGCTCCCACAGGGTCAGGAGTTCACCCCTCCACTTT.